Each of the 19 T cell receptor beta chains below was sequenced from the same sample in a study of blood T cell repertoires in COVID-19. Some clones are missing from TCRdb's copy, which holds only in-frame ones; the method was immunoSEQ multiplex PCR. The table shows about half a million clones, with approximately 85% occurring only once. Sequencing was carried out using peripheral blood. These receptors were taken from a human donor in a cohort sampled during active COVID-19.

The CDR3 nucleotides read TGTGCCAGCAGCGTGGACCGGGACAGGGGAACCTACGAGCAGTACTTC. The encoded protein is CASSVDRDRGTYEQYF. The chain links TRBV2 to TRBJ2-7, with TRBD1 matching 10 bases. There are 16 residues in the CDR3. In germline, CDR1 is SNHLY, CDR2 FYNNEI. Unmatched junction bases numbered 10, after V lost 6 bases and J lost 2 bases.

The genes are TRBV19 and TRBJ2-1; D not resolved. CDR3 length equals 15 residues. V was clipped by 5 bases and J by 0 bases, with 11 bases between them. Germline lookup yields CDR1 LNHDA and CDR2 SQIVND (reference sequence). The DNA for the CDR3 is TGTGCCAGTAGTCTATACCGTTACTCCTACAATGAGCAGTTCTTC. It codes for CASSLYRYSYNEQFF. Full variable domain (outside the CDR3, taken from reference TRBV19 and TRBJ2-1): DGGITQSPKYLFRKEGQNVTLSCEQNLNHDAMYWYRQDPGQGLRLIYYSQIVNDFQKGDIAEGYSVSREKKESFPLTVTSAQKNPTAFYLCASSLYRYSYNEQFFGPGTRLTVL.

This chain connects TRBV28 to TRBJ2-3; TRBD2 aligns across 8 bases. The CDR3 length is 15 residues. The germline V gene has CDR1 MDHEN and CDR2 SYDVKM. Trimming at V came to 5 bases and at J to 2 bases, leaving 6 bases not matched to a gene. This CDR3 is CASSPAGASTDTQYF. In nucleotides, the CDR3 is TGTGCCAGCAGTCCAGCGGGAGCTTCCACAGATACGCAGTATTTT.

The rearrangement uses TRBV5-4 and TRBJ1-4; no definite D call. The CDR3 has 14 amino acids. V was shortened by 0 bases and J by 8 bases, with 11 bases between the two germline ends. In germline, CDR1 is SGHNT, CDR2 YYREEE (reference sequence). CDR3 nucleotide sequence: TGTGCCAGCAGCTTGGGCGGGGTCGGAGAAAAACTGTTTTTT. It codes for CASSLGGVGEKLFF.

The chain recombines TRBV5-4 with TRBJ2-2; D is possibly TRBD1 (5 bases). Germline values: CDR1 SGHNT, CDR2 YYREEE (reference sequence). The CDR3 runs 15 residues. Trimming removed 0 bases at V and 3 bases at J, with 9 bases between. CDR3 nucleotides: TGTGCCAGCAGCTTGGCAGTCAGGGACACCGGGGAGCTGTTTTTT. It encodes CASSLAVRDTGELFF. Filled out from reference TRBV5-4 and TRBJ2-2, the complete variable domain reads ETGVTQSPTHLIKTRGQQVTLRCSSQSGHNTVSWYQQALGQGPQFIFQYYREEENGRGNFPPRFSGLQFPNYSSELNVNALELDDSALYLCASSLAVRDTGELFFGEGSRLTVL.

This clone appeared a few times. The genes are TRBV3-1 (or the pseudogene TRBV3-2) and TRBJ1-5; possibly TRBD1 for D (6 bases). The germline V and J ends were trimmed by 1 base and 6 bases, with 13 bases remaining between them. The CDR3 sequence is 15 residues long. Germline values: CDR1 LGHDT, CDR2 YNNKEL (reference sequence). CDR3 residues: CASSQGKQGSQPQHF. The CDR3, as DNA: TGTGCCAGCAGCCAAGGGAAACAGGGAAGTCAGCCCCAGCATTTT.

The V call is TRBV7-2, the J call TRBJ1-2, with TRBD1 matching 9 bases. V shed 5 bases, J shed 7 bases, and the junction held 11 bases outside the gene matches. CDR1 is SGHTA, CDR2 FQGNSA, per germline. The CDR3 totals 15 residues. The CDR3 sequence is CASSPEGTGSFGYTF. The DNA for the CDR3 is TGTGCCAGCAGCCCCGAGGGGACAGGGTCTTTTGGCTACACCTTC.

The chain recombines TRBV5-4 with TRBJ1-1; D is perhaps TRBD1 (5 bases). The V and J ends lost 4 bases and 3 bases respectively, with 13 bases between them. The germline CDR1 and CDR2 sequences are SGHNT and YYREEE (reference sequence). This CDR3 region has 14 residues. The CDR3 here is CASSPIPGDTEAFF. The CDR3 region has the DNA TGTGCCAGCAGCCCAATTCCGGGGGACACTGAAGCTTTCTTT.

This chain joins TRBV11-2 and TRBJ2-2; the D gene is possibly TRBD1 (5 bases). Germline lookup yields CDR1 SGHAT and CDR2 FQNNGV. This CDR3 is built from 16 residues. V lost 3 bases and J lost 3, with 14 bases in between. The CDR3 region is CASSLVPGRDTGELFF. CDR3 nucleotide sequence: TGTGCCAGCAGCTTGGTCCCAGGCAGGGACACCGGGGAGCTGTTTTTT.

This clone was detected a few times. The chain carries TRBV5-4 and TRBJ1-4; D may be TRBD1 (6 bases). V lost 2 bases and J 4 bases, leaving 15 bases between the germline ends. Germline V lookup: CDR1 SGHNT, CDR2 YYREEE (reference sequence). CDR3 length equals 16 residues. CDR3 DNA sequence: TGTGCCAGCAGCTTAAAATCTGGACAGAATAATGAAAAACTGTTTTTT. It codes for CASSLKSGQNNEKLFF.

The chain is built from TRBV2 and TRBJ2-3; unclear D gene. The germline CDR1 and CDR2 sequences are SNHLY and FYNNEI. The V end was cut by 6 bases, the J end by 1 base, with 11 bases between. This CDR3 spans 14 amino acids. The CDR3 coding sequence is TGTGCCAGCAGACTAAGCTCGGGCACAGATACGCAGTATTTT. Translating it yields CASRLSSGTDTQYF. The whole variable domain, filled in from reference TRBV2 and TRBJ2-3, reads EPEVTQTPSHQVTQMGQEVILRCVPISNHLYFYWYRQILGQKVEFLVSFYNNEISEKSEIFDDQFSVERPDGSNFTLKIRSTKLEDSAMYFCASRLSSGTDTQYFGPGTRLTVL.

This clone was seen a few times. The DNA of the CDR3 is TGTGCCACCAGCAGAGAAAGGGGTTGGAACACTGAAGCTTTCTTT. Its protein is CATSRERGWNTEAFF. The chain has TRBV15 and TRBJ1-1; TRBD1 might be the D (5 bases). Germline-derived CDR1 and CDR2 are LNHNV and YYDKDF (reference sequence). The ends were cut back, 0 bases at V and 1 base at J, with 9 bases in the middle. The length of the CDR3 is 15 residues.

This sequence joins TRBV7-3 and TRBJ2-3; 14 bases align to TRBD2. The ends lost 1 base at V and 6 bases at J; junction bases unmatched: 9. This CDR3 comprises 18 residues. The germline V gene has CDR1 SGHTA and CDR2 FQGTGA. The CDR3 spells CASSLRGGLAGVVDTQYF. The CDR3 DNA reads TGTGCCAGCAGCTTAAGGGGGGGACTAGCGGGAGTTGTGGATACGCAGTATTTT.

This clone was counted only a few times. This chain links TRBV2 with TRBJ2-7; TRBD1 matches at 8 bases. This CDR3 comprises 13 residues. The ends lost 6 bases at V and 3 bases at J; junction bases unmatched: 4. Germline CDR1 reads SNHLY; CDR2 reads FYNNEI. CDR3 region: CASRGGQGYEQYF. The CDR3 nucleotides are TGTGCCAGCAGGGGAGGACAGGGCTACGAGCAGTACTTC.

This clone was detected once. The chain couples TRBV15 to TRBJ1-5, with TRBD1 as a possible D gene (5 bases). The CDR3 consists of 16 residues. V gave up 0 bases and J gave up 4 bases, with 13 bases separating them. Germline CDR1 reads LNHNV; CDR2 reads YYDKDF (reference sequence). Written as DNA, the CDR3 is TGTGCCACCAGCAGAGATAGGGGCAGTTTAAATCAGCCCCAGCATTTT. Translated: CATSRDRGSLNQPQHF.

The chain employs TRBV2 and TRBJ1-5; the match to TRBD1 covers 11 bases. The CDR3 spans 15 residues. Germline CDR1 and CDR2: SNHLY and FYNNEI. V trimming: 1 base; J trimming: 11 bases; junction bases outside the gene matches: 7. The CDR3 is CASSEGGQGVSAQHF. CDR3 in DNA: TGTGCCAGCAGTGAAGGGGGACAGGGGGTTTCGGCCCAGCATTTT.

In nucleotides, the CDR3 is TGCAGTGCTAGTCTACGGTCCCAGGGGGCTTATCAGCCCCAGCATTTT. It specifies CSASLRSQGAYQPQHF. V usage is TRBV20-1 and J usage is TRBJ1-5, with TRBD1 identical over 8 bases. From germline, CDR1 is DFQATT and CDR2 SNEGSKA (reference sequence). V lost 3 bases to trimming and J lost 5 bases; unmatched junction nucleotides: 12. The CDR3 covers 16 residues.

V and J are TRBV29-1 and TRBJ1-1; D is uncertain. The CDR3 spans 14 residues. V lost 4 bases to trimming and J lost 5 bases, with 17 bases between them. Germline loops: CDR1 SQVTM, CDR2 ANQGSEA. The CDR3 DNA reads TGCAGCGTTGGTCAAGCTTGGAGAAAGACTGAAGCTTTCTTT. Encoded protein: CSVGQAWRKTEAFF.

V is TRBV19 and J is TRBJ2-2, with TRBD1 identical over 9 bases. The germline CDR1 and CDR2 sequences are LNHDA and SQIVND (reference sequence). The CDR3 spans 15 residues. V lost 6 bases and J lost 6; bases outside the gene matches: 8. The CDR3 region is CASRLQGAVSGELFF. DNA of the CDR3: TGTGCCAGTAGATTACAGGGGGCGGTGTCCGGGGAGCTGTTTTTT.